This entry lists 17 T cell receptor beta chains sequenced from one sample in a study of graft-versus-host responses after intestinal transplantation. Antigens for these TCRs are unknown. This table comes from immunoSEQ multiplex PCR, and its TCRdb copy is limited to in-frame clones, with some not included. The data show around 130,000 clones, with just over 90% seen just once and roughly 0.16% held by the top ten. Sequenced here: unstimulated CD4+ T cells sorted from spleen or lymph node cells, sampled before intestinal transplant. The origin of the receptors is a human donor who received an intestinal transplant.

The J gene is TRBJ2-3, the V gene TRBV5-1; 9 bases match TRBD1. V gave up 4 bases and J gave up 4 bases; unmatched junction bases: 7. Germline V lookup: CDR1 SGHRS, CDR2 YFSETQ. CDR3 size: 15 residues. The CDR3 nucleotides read TGCGCCAGCAGCCAGGGACAGGGATTCGCAGATACGCAGTATTTT. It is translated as CASSQGQGFADTQYF. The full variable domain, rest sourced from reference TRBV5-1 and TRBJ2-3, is KAGVTQTPRYLIKTRGQQVTLSCSPISGHRSVSWYQQTPGQGLQFLFEYFSETQRNKGNFPGRFSGRQFSNSRSEMNVSTLELGDSALYLCASSQGQGFADTQYFGPGTRLTVL.

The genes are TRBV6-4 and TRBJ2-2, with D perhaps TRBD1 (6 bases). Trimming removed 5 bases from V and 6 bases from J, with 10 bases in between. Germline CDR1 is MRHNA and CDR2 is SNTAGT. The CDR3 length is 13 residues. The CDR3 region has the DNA TGTGCCAGCAGTCTACAGGGAGCCGGGGAGCTGTTTTTT. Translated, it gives CASSLQGAGELFF.

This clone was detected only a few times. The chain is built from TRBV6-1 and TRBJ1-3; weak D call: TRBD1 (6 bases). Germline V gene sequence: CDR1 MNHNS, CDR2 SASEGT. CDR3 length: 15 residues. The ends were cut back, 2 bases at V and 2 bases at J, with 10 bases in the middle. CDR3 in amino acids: CASSELTGPGNTIYF. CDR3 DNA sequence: TGTGCCAGCAGTGAATTGACAGGACCTGGAAACACCATATATTTT.

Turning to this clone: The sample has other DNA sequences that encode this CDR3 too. The CDR3 DNA reads as TGTGCCAGCAGACCCCTAGCGGGGGGAGGGGAGACCCAGTACTTC. Its protein is CASRPLAGGGETQYF. The chain has TRBV2 and TRBJ2-5; 11 bases are a match to TRBD2. The CDR3 has 15 amino acids. The V gene's germline CDR1 is SNHLY and CDR2 FYNNEI. V was pared by 6 bases and J by 5 bases, with 8 bases of the junction left unmatched.

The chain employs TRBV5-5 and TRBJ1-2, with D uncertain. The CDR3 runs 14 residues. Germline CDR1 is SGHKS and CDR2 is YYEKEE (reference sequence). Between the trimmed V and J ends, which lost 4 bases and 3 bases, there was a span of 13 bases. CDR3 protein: CASSQRPGDYGYTF. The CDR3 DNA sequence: TGTGCCAGCAGCCAACGCCCCGGTGACTATGGCTACACCTTC.

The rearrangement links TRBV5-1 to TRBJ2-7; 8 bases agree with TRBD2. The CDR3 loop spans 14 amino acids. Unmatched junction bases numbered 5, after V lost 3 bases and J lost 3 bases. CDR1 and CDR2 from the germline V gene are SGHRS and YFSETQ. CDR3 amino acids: CASSYSGVSYEQYF. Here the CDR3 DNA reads TGCGCCAGCAGCTATAGCGGGGTAAGCTACGAGCAGTACTTC.

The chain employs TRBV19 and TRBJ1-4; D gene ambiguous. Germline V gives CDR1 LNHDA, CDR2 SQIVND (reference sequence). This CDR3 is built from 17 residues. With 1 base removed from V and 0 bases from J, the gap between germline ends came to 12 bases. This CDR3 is CASSIVYQATTNEKLFF. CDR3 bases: TGTGCCAGTAGTATAGTCTATCAGGCTACAACTAATGAAAAACTGTTTTTT.

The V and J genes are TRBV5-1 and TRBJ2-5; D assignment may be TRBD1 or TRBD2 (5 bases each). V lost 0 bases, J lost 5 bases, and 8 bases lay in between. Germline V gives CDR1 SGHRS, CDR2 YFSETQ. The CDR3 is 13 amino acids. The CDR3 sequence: CASSLGGSETQYF. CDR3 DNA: TGCGCCAGCAGCTTGGGGGGGAGCGAGACCCAGTACTTC.

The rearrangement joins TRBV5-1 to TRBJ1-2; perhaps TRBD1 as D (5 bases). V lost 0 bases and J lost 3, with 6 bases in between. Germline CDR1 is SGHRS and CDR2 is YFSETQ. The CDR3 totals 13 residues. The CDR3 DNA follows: TGCGCCAGCAGCTTGGACAGGCACTATGGCTACACCTTC. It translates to CASSLDRHYGYTF.

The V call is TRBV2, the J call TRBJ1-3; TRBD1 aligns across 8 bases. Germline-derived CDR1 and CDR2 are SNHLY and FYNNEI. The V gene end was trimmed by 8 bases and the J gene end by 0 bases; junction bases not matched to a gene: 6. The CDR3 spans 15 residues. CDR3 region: CASLKDRVSGNTIYF. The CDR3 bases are TGTGCCAGCCTTAAGGACAGGGTCTCTGGAAACACCATATATTTT. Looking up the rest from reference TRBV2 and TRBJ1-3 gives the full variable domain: EPEVTQTPSHQVTQMGQEVILRCVPISNHLYFYWYRQILGQKVEFLVSFYNNEISEKSEIFDDQFSVERPDGSNFTLKIRSTKLEDSAMYFCASLKDRVSGNTIYFGEGSWLTVV.

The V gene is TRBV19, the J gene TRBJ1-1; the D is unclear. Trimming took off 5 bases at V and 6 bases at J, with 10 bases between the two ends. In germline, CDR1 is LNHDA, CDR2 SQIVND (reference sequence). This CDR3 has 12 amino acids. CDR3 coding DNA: TGTGCCAGTAGTCAACGACGGGCTGAAGCTTTCTTT. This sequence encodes CASSQRRAEAFF.

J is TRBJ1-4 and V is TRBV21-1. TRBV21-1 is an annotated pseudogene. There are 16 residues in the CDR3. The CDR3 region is CASSKLSHATNEKLFF. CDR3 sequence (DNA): TGTGCCAGCAGCAAGCTAAGCCATGCAACTAATGAAAAACTGTTTTTT.

CDR3 residues: CASSVNQGDTEAFF. CDR3 coding DNA: TGTGCCAGCAGCGTAAACCAGGGTGACACTGAAGCTTTCTTT. V is TRBV9 and J is TRBJ1-1; D perhaps matches TRBD1 (5 bases). Germline CDR1 and CDR2: SGDLS and YYNGEE. The CDR3 is 14 residues long. V gave up 1 base and J gave up 3 bases, with 10 bases separating them.

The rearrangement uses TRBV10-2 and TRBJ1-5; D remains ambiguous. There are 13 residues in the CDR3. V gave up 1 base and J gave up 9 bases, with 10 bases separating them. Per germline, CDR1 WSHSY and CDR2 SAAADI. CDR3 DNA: TGCGCCAGCAGTGAGTATACTGCTGGGCCCCAGCATTTT. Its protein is CASSEYTAGPQHF.

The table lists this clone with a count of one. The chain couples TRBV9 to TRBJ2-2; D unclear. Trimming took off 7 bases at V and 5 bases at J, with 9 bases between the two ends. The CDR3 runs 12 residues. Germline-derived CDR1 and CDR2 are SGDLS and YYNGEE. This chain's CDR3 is CASGRVTGELFF. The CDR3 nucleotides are TGTGCCAGCGGAAGGGTGACCGGGGAGCTGTTTTTT. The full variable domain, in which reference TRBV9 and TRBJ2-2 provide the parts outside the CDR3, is DSGVTQTPKHLITATGQRVTLRCSPRSGDLSVYWYQQSLDQGLQFLIQYYNGEERAKGNILERFSAQQFPDLHSELNLSSLELGDSALYFCASGRVTGELFFGEGSRLTVL.

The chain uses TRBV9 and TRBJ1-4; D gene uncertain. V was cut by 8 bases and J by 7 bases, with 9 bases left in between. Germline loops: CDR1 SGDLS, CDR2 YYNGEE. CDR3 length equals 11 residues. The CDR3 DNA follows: TGTGCCAGGGCAGCGGTTGAAAAACTGTTTTTT. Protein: CARAAVEKLFF.

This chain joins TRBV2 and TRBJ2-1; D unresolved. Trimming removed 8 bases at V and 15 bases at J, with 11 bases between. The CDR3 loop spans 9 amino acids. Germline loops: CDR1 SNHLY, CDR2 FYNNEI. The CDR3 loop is CASCRLWFF. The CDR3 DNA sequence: TGTGCCAGCTGTCGGCTGTGGTTCTTC. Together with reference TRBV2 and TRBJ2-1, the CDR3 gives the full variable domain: EPEVTQTPSHQVTQMGQEVILRCVPISNHLYFYWYRQILGQKVEFLVSFYNNEISEKSEIFDDQFSVERPDGSNFTLKIRSTKLEDSAMYFCASCRLWFFGPGTRLTVL.